Each of the 11 T cell receptor beta chains below was sequenced from the same sample in a study of cytomegalovirus exposure and HLA in healthy donors. Use of 60 Vbeta and 13 Jbeta primers characterized the PCR. This table comes from immunoSEQ multiplex PCR, and its TCRdb copy is limited to in-frame clones, with some not included. The sample includes about 160,000 clones, around 76% seen only once; the top ten take over 2%. The sample taken for sequencing was PBMCs. These TCRs come from a female donor in good health and CMV-seronegative.

The rearrangement uses TRBV5-1 and TRBJ2-7; TRBD2 is a possible D gene (5 bases). Deletions cut 3 bases from V and 0 bases from J, with 16 bases between. Germline CDR1 and CDR2: SGHRS and YFSETQ. The CDR3 is 16 amino acids. This chain's CDR3 is CASSSRTSPSSYEQYF. CDR3 DNA: TGCGCCAGCAGCTCCCGTACTAGTCCGAGCTCCTACGAGCAGTACTTC.

V is TRBV6-5 and J is TRBJ1-1; 7 positions agree with TRBD1. CDR1 is MNHEY, CDR2 SVGAGI, per germline. This CDR3 is built from 13 residues. V shed 10 bases and J 0 bases; nucleotides not matched to a gene: 5. CDR3 bases: TGTGCCACGCAGGGACAGATGAACACTGAAGCTTTCTTT. Translation gives CATQGQMNTEAFF.

This sequence joins TRBV25-1 and TRBJ2-5; tentatively, D is TRBD1 (5 bases). The CDR3 sequence is 14 residues long. Trimming cost V 6 bases and J 1 base, with 12 bases left between them. Germline V gives CDR1 MGHDK, CDR2 SYGVNS. CDR3 protein: CASSGPTGQETQYF. The CDR3 DNA follows: TGTGCCAGCAGCGGACCAACAGGCCAAGAGACCCAGTACTTC.

The chain is built from TRBV5-1 and TRBJ1-1; 7 bases align to TRBD1. This CDR3 is 15 amino acids long. The V and J ends lost 3 bases and 3 bases, in that order; junction bases with no gene match: 8. CDR1 SGHRS and CDR2 YFSETQ come from the germline V gene. The CDR3 DNA sequence: TGCGCCAGCAGCTCGGATCAGGGGGTCGACACTGAAGCTTTCTTT. Amino acids: CASSSDQGVDTEAFF.

This chain joins TRBV6-1 and TRBJ2-7, with a possible D match to TRBD2 (5 bases). Looked up from germline, CDR1 is MNHNS and CDR2 is SASEGT. The ends were cut back, 4 bases at V and 9 bases at J, with 16 bases in the middle. The CDR3 contains 13 residues. In nucleotides, the CDR3 is TGTGCCAGCAGTGGATATGGACGAGGGATGCAGTACTTC. Amino acids: CASSGYGRGMQYF.

The chain combines TRBV6-5 with TRBJ1-5; the D is unclear. Germline values: CDR1 MNHEY, CDR2 SVGAGI. Trimming removed 2 bases at V and 4 bases at J, with 6 bases between. The CDR3 runs to 13 residues. CDR3: CASSYDTNQPQHF. The CDR3 bases are TGTGCCAGCAGTTACGACACAAATCAGCCCCAGCATTTT.

The rearrangement uses TRBV27 and TRBJ1-6, with a weak D call TRBD1 (5 bases). This CDR3 has 16 amino acids. Trimming took off 3 bases at V and 0 bases at J, with 9 bases between the two ends. The V gene's germline CDR1 is MNHEY and CDR2 SMNVEV (reference sequence). DNA for the CDR3: TGTGCCAGCAGTTTCCTAAGGGGCTCCTATAATTCACCCCTCCACTTT. Protein sequence: CASSFLRGSYNSPLHF.

This chain uses TRBV5-6 with TRBJ2-2; 10 bases match TRBD2. There are 16 residues in the CDR3. In germline, CDR1 is SGHDT, CDR2 YYEEEE. The ends lost 0 bases at V and 5 bases at J; junction bases unmatched: 4. CDR3 region: CASSLGQRGGTGELFF. CDR3 nucleotides: TGTGCCAGCAGCTTGGGCCAGCGGGGGGGGACCGGGGAGCTGTTTTTT.

This chain links TRBV19 with TRBJ2-7; 8 nucleotides agree with TRBD2. The V gene end was trimmed by 2 bases and the J gene end by 3 bases; junction bases not matched to a gene: 9. The CDR3 contains 16 residues. CDR1 LNHDA and CDR2 SQIVND come from the germline V gene (reference sequence). CDR3 loop: CASSILGGRSFYEQYF. CDR3 nucleotides: TGTGCCAGTAGTATACTTGGCGGGAGGTCTTTCTACGAGCAGTACTTC.

Concerning this clone itself: This sample includes further DNA sequences coding for the same CDR3. The chain carries TRBV5-1 and TRBJ1-1; TRBD1 might be the D (6 bases). Trimming shortened V by 0 bases and J by 2 bases, and 8 bases separated the two germline ends. CDR1 and CDR2 from the germline V gene are SGHRS and YFSETQ. This CDR3 spans 14 amino acids. CDR3 sequence: CASSLEGGNTEAFF. The CDR3 nucleotides are TGCGCCAGCAGCTTGGAAGGGGGAAACACTGAAGCTTTCTTT.

The chain has TRBV10-3 and TRBJ2-7; possible D gene TRBD2, 6 bases. CDR1 and CDR2 from the germline V gene are ENHRY and SYGVKD. The CDR3 loop spans 15 amino acids. V was trimmed by 4 bases and J by 4 bases, leaving 17 bases between them. The CDR3 spells CAISGAPKSGYEQYF. The CDR3 DNA reads as TGTGCCATCAGTGGGGCGCCAAAAAGCGGGTACGAGCAGTACTTC.